This TCR beta chain was retrieved from a study of blood T cell repertoires in COVID-19. Overall study: Sites across the United States, Italy and Spain contributed samples from acute and convalescent COVID-19.

The CDR3 covers 14 residues. Germline assignment: CDR1 LNHNV and CDR2 YYDKDF (reference sequence). Unmatched junction bases numbered 7, after V lost 8 bases and J lost 4 bases. Clones were sequenced by immunoSEQ multiplex PCR, and TCRdb holds only the in-frame ones, with some missing. In the table there are tens of thousands of clones, about 80% of which are singletons. What was sequenced was peripheral blood. The V gene is TRBV15, the J gene TRBJ2-1, with TRBD2 matching 8 bases. The TCR originated in a human donor in a cohort sampled during active COVID-19. Written as DNA, the CDR3 is TGTGCCACCGGCGAACTAGCGGCGTACAATGAGCAGTTCTTC. It encodes CATGELAAYNEQFF.